The 7 T cell receptor beta chains reported below all come from one sample, sequenced in a study of shared clonotypes between healthy human individuals. Repertoires were generated with immunoSEQ multiplex PCR, while TCRdb's copy carries only in-frame clones and drops some. The profile shows fewer than 3 million clones, about nine tenths of them singletons. What was sequenced was naive CD4+ T cells from PBMCs. Subset noted: CD45RA+ positively selected. These receptors came from a man aged 18 to 30 in good health. Some clones in this sample may be carry-over from other donors' samples.

The chain combines TRBV5-1 with TRBJ2-1; D may be TRBD2 (5 bases). The CDR3 runs 15 residues. V lost 5 bases to trimming and J lost 6 bases, with 18 bases between them. Germline CDR1 SGHRS, CDR2 YFSETQ. The CDR3 sequence is CASRSLANNLNEQFF. The CDR3 nucleotides are TGCGCCAGCAGGTCCCTAGCAAACAACCTCAATGAGCAGTTCTTC.

This clone was seen once. The chain combines TRBV2 with TRBJ2-7; tentatively, D is TRBD1 (6 bases). The CDR3 has 14 amino acids. Germline V CDR1 and CDR2: SNHLY, FYNNEI. Trimming took 6 bases from V and 3 from J, leaving 15 bases between them. CDR3 region: CASSPDRQLYEQYF. CDR3 in DNA: TGTGCCAGCAGCCCAGACAGGCAACTCTACGAGCAGTACTTC.

The chain couples TRBV7-2 to TRBJ1-1; D remains unclear. V lost 4 bases and J lost 7, with 10 bases in between. CDR1 is SGHTA and CDR2 is FQGNSA in the germline V gene. This CDR3 is built from 12 residues. DNA of the CDR3: TGTGCCAGCAGCTCCGATTGGTTTGAAGCTTTCTTT. Amino acid sequence: CASSSDWFEAFF.

This chain joins TRBV19 and TRBJ1-1; 7 bases map to TRBD1. Germline V CDR1 and CDR2: LNHDA, SQIVND (reference sequence). CDR3 length: 13 amino acids. V lost 5 bases and J lost 12; bases outside the gene matches: 12. Here the CDR3 reads CASSAGGVQLPFF. In nucleotides, the CDR3 is TGTGCCAGTAGTGCAGGGGGAGTTCAGCTACCTTTCTTT.

The chain is built from TRBV28 and TRBJ2-1; 9 bases align to TRBD2. CDR1 is MDHEN and CDR2 is SYDVKM in the germline V gene. The CDR3 has 17 amino acids. Trimming removed 4 bases from V and 6 bases from J; junction bases left unmatched: 13. DNA for the CDR3: TGTGCCAGCAGTTCCGTCGGGGCGCGGGAGGGGACCAATGAGCAGTTCTTC. Protein: CASSSVGAREGTNEQFF. The complete variable domain, with remaining parts taken from reference TRBV28 and TRBJ2-1, reads DVKVTQSSRYLVKRTGEKVFLECVQDMDHENMFWYRQDPGLGLRLIYFSYDVKMKEKGDIPEGYSVSREKKERFSLILESASTNQTSMYLCASSSVGAREGTNEQFFGPGTRLTVL.

This chain uses TRBV9 with TRBJ2-7; 10 bases line up with TRBD2. CDR3 length: 15 residues. V was clipped by 3 bases and J by 0 bases; unmatched bases: 3. CDR1 and CDR2 from the germline V gene are SGDLS and YYNGEE. CDR3: CASSAGTSDSYEQYF. For the CDR3, the DNA is TGTGCCAGCAGCGCAGGGACTAGCGACTCCTACGAGCAGTACTTC.

This rearrangement joins TRBV9 to TRBJ2-5; 11 bases match TRBD2. Germline trimming cut 2 bases from V and 1 base from J; bases unmatched to any gene: 4. Looked up from germline, CDR1 is SGDLS and CDR2 is YYNGEE. This CDR3 spans 16 amino acids. In DNA, the CDR3 is TGTGCCAGCAGCGTTAGCGGGAGGGCCCCCCAAGAGACCCAGTACTTC. It codes for CASSVSGRAPQETQYF.